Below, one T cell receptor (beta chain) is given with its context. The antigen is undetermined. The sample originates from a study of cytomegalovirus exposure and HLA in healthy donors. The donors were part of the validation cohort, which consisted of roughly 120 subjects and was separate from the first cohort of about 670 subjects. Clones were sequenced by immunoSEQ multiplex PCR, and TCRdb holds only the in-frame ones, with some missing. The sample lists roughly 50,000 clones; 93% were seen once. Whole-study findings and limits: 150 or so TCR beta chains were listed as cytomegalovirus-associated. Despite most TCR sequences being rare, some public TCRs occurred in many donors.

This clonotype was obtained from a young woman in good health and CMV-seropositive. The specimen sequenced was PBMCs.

The CDR3 coding sequence is TGTGCCAGCAGTATCAGGGGGTTTGGCAATCAGCCCCAGCATTTT. It translates to CASSIRGFGNQPQHF. The rearrangement links TRBV27 to TRBJ1-5, with TRBD1 identical over 7 bases. With V trimmed by 5 bases and J by 2 bases, 6 bases remained unmatched. CDR3 length equals 15 residues. CDR1 MNHEY and CDR2 SMNVEV come from the germline V gene (reference sequence).